Following are 7 T cell receptor beta chains from one sample sequenced in a study of graft-versus-host responses after intestinal transplantation. Clones were read by immunoSEQ multiplex PCR, and TCRdb kept only the in-frame ones, dropping some. The data contain tens of thousands of clones, approximately 94% of them singletons. For these receptors, no antigen is known. This material consisted of unstimulated CD8+ T cells sorted from spleen or lymph node cells, taken before intestinal transplant. These receptors originate from a human donor who received an intestinal transplant.

The chain has TRBV27 and TRBJ2-3; 9 positions match TRBD1. The trim removed 3 bases at V and 2 bases at J, leaving 3 bases unmatched. The CDR3 consists of 15 residues. The V gene's germline CDR1 is MNHEY and CDR2 SMNVEV (reference sequence). CDR3 sequence: CASSLDRGITDTQYF. CDR3 DNA sequence: TGTGCCAGCAGTTTGGACAGGGGAATCACAGATACGCAGTATTTT.

The gene calls are TRBV28 and TRBJ1-5; D gene uncertain. This CDR3 region has 15 residues. Trimming removed 6 bases at V and 5 bases at J, with 17 bases between. Per the germline V gene, CDR1 is MDHEN and CDR2 is SYDVKM. The CDR3 region has the DNA TGTGCCAGCAGCCAGTACCGCAAGCGTTATCAGCCCCAGCATTTT. Encoded protein: CASSQYRKRYQPQHF.

This chain uses TRBV5-1 with TRBJ2-7; 12 bases are a match to TRBD2. Germline V gene sequence: CDR1 SGHRS, CDR2 YFSETQ. CDR3 length equals 17 residues. After removal of 2 bases from V and 3 bases from J, the junction contained 9 bases not matched to a gene. The CDR3 loop reads CASSFTGTSGFNYEQYF. The DNA of the CDR3 is TGCGCCAGCAGCTTTACCGGGACTAGCGGGTTTAACTACGAGCAGTACTTC.

J is TRBJ2-1 and V is TRBV15; tentative D call: TRBD2 (6 bases). The germline V and J ends were trimmed by 1 base and 7 bases, with 11 bases remaining between them. Germline-derived CDR1 and CDR2 are LNHNV and YYDKDF (reference sequence). CDR3 length: 14 amino acids. CDR3 bases: TGTGCCACCAGCAGAGTCGGCGGGGCGAATGAGCAGTTCTTC. This codes for CATSRVGGANEQFF.

This sequence joins TRBV5-1 and TRBJ2-7; tentatively, D is TRBD2 (5 bases). Trimming took off 0 bases at V and 0 bases at J, with 10 bases between the two ends. Germline CDR1 SGHRS, CDR2 YFSETQ. The CDR3 runs 15 residues. The CDR3 sequence is CASSLVQAVSYEQYF. Written as DNA, the CDR3 is TGCGCCAGCAGCTTGGTACAAGCGGTCTCCTACGAGCAGTACTTC.

The rearrangement links TRBV9 to TRBJ1-2; 9 bases match TRBD1. The CDR3 loop spans 15 amino acids. V trimming: 0 bases; J trimming: 12 bases; junction bases outside the gene matches: 12. Germline CDR1 SGDLS, CDR2 YYNGEE. The CDR3 nucleotides read TGTGCCAGCAGCGTAGGGGACAGGGCTAATACGGGGGACACCTTC. The encoded protein is CASSVGDRANTGDTF.

The V gene is TRBV7-2, the J gene TRBJ1-2; no clear D. CDR3 length: 14 residues. Germline-derived CDR1 and CDR2 are SGHTA and FQGNSA. V lost 6 bases, J lost 7 bases, and 18 bases lay in between. Here the CDR3 reads CASSSGVSGLGYTF. CDR3 sequence (DNA): TGTGCCAGCAGTTCAGGAGTGAGCGGACTTGGCTACACCTTC.